This T cell receptor (beta chain) appears in the sequencing data of a study of blood T cell repertoires in COVID-19. Trimming removed 4 bases from V and 5 bases from J, with 11 bases in between. CDR1 GTSNPN and CDR2 SVGIG come from the germline V gene (reference sequence). This CDR3 spans 12 amino acids. Sequenced by immunoSEQ multiplex PCR; TCRdb stores in-frame clones only, minus some. The data show 350,000 to 400,000 clones, roughly 92% seen once. The clonotype was recovered from a woman in her thirties or forties who had been exposed to COVID-19. V gene TRBV30 combines with J gene TRBJ1-1; D is unclear. The sequencing input was PBMCs or T cells enriched from blood (not recorded which). In nucleotides, the CDR3 is TGTGCCTGGAACTGGCTAGAAACTGAAGCTTTCTTT. Residues: CAWNWLETEAFF.